These T cell receptor beta chains were read from a single sample in a study of blood T cell repertoires in COVID-19. Here immunoSEQ multiplex PCR was the method, and the copy in TCRdb shows in-frame clones only, minus some. The sample includes roughly 380,000 clones, around 90% of them seen just once. Sequences were obtained from peripheral blood. These receptors were obtained from a woman aged 55-69 years with COVID-19, enrolled during active disease. Each CDR3 is given with its conserved first and last residue. D genes are given only for firm matches. Clone sizes are given selectively: once, few, many, or a class where the clone is expanded.

>once|TRBV7-8|TRBD1|TRBJ1-2
TGTGCCAGCAGTCCAGACAGGGGGCGAGGTGGCTATGGCTACACCTTC
CASSPDRGRGGYGYTF
>.|TRBV19|.|TRBJ2-2
TGTGCCAGTAGTATGCAGACTTTAGGAGTGGCCGGGGAGCTGTTTTTT
CASSMQTLGVAGELFF
>.|TRBV5-1|TRBD1|TRBJ1-2
TGCGCCAGCAGCTCTTCCGAAACAGGGGGTGATGGCTACACCTTC
CASSSSETGGDGYTF
>.|TRBV28|TRBD1|TRBJ1-2
TGTGCCAGTTCGACAGGGGGAAATCTTAATGGCTACACCTTC
CASSTGGNLNGYTF
>.|TRBV3-1/TRBV3-2|TRBD2|TRBJ2-2
TGTGCCAGCAGCCAGGGGGGGTCCACCGGGGAGCTGTTTTTT
CASSQGGSTGELFF
>.|TRBV9|TRBD2|TRBJ2-1
TGTGCCAGCAGCGTCTTGAGCGGGGCACCCAATGAGCAGTTCTTC
CASSVLSGAPNEQFF
>.|TRBV15|.|TRBJ2-1
TGTGCCACCAGCAGAGCGACAGGTACCTACAATGAGCAGTTCTTC
CATSRATGTYNEQFF
>.|TRBV20-1|TRBD1|TRBJ1-5
TGCAGTGCTAGTAGATCCGGGACAGGGCGGGATCAGCCCCAGCATTTT
CSASRSGTGRDQPQHF
>.|TRBV7-6|TRBD2|TRBJ2-1
TGTGCCAGCAGCCCAGTACTGGGACTAGCGGGGGCTAGGAGCTCCTACAATGAGCAGTTCTTC
CASSPVLGLAGARSSYNEQFF
>.|TRBV7-3|.|TRBJ1-1
TGTGCCAGCAGCCTTACAGGGACAAGTGAAGCTTTCTTT
CASSLTGTSEAFF
>.|TRBV7-8|TRBD1|TRBJ2-7
TGTGCCAGCAGCCTCACGGGACAGGGCATCAGCGAGCAGTACTTC
CASSLTGQGISEQYF
>few|TRBV29-1|TRBD1|TRBJ1-3
TGCAGCGTTGGGACAGGGGGCGGAAACACCATATATTTT
CSVGTGGGNTIYF
>once|TRBV6-2/TRBV6-3|.|TRBJ1-4
TGTGCCAGCAGTGAGATCAAAGGAGGGGAAAAACTGTTTTTT
CASSEIKGGEKLFF
>.|TRBV28|.|TRBJ1-2
TGTGCCAGCAAAGGGGCGCGGTATGGCTACACCTTC
CASKGARYGYTF
>once|TRBV4-1|.|TRBJ1-1
TGCGCCAGCAGCCGAGAGATCGGGGGAAAGACTGAAGCTTTCTTT
CASSREIGGKTEAFF
>.|TRBV6-6|.|TRBJ2-2
TGTGCCAGCAGGTCCTCCGGGACAACAGGCGGGGAGCTGTTTTTT
CASRSSGTTGGELFF
>.|TRBV10-1|.|TRBJ1-2
TGCGCCAGCAGTGAGTACAGGGACTATGGCTACACCTTC
CASSEYRDYGYTF
>.|TRBV23-1|.|TRBJ2-6
TGCGCCAGCAGTCAACACGACTCAAACCAGGGGTCCGTCCTCTCTGGGGCCAACGTCCTGACTTTC
CASSQHDSNQGSVLSGANVLTF
>.|TRBV3-1/TRBV3-2|TRBD1|TRBJ1-3
TGTGCCAGCAGCCAGGCCGGACAGGGCTCTGGAAACACCATATATTTT
CASSQAGQGSGNTIYF
>.|TRBV5-6|.|TRBJ2-2
TGTGCCAGCAGCATCGACGTCCAGGGAATCGGGGAGCTGTTTTTT
CASSIDVQGIGELFF
>.|TRBV5-1|.|TRBJ1-2
TGCGCCAGCAGGGCCGGCGACAGCTCCGTGGGCTACACCTTC
CASRAGDSSVGYTF
>once|TRBV19|TRBD1|TRBJ1-6
TGTGCCAGTAGCAGGACAGGAGTTAATAATTCACCCCTCCACTTT
CASSRTGVNNSPLHF
>.|TRBV28|.|TRBJ1-4
TGTGCCAGCAGTTTCATCCCAGGGTCAAGTGAAAAACTGTTTTTT
CASSFIPGSSEKLFF
>.|TRBV2|.|TRBJ2-2
TGTGCCAGCAGTGAATCATTTACGGGTACCGGGGAGCTGTTTTTT
CASSESFTGTGELFF
>.|TRBV5-6|.|TRBJ2-7
TGTGCCAGCAGCTCCGGGTGGCGCGAGCAGTACTTC
CASSSGWREQYF
>.|TRBV28|TRBD1|TRBJ1-2
TGTGCCAGCAACGATGACAGGGGCGCTAGGTCTGGCTACACCTTC
CASNDDRGARSGYTF
>.|TRBV7-2|.|TRBJ2-7
TGTGCCAGCAGCTACCCGGGAGCTACCTACGAGCAGTACTTC
CASSYPGATYEQYF
>.|TRBV6-2/TRBV6-3|.|TRBJ1-4
TGTGCCAGCAGTCCGCGCGGGCAGTCTCCTAATGAAAAACTGTTTTTT
CASSPRGQSPNEKLFF
>.|TRBV28|TRBD1|TRBJ1-1
TGTGCCAGCAGTCGGCCCGGGACAGGGGGTAAGTCGGACACTGAAGCTTTCTTT
CASSRPGTGGKSDTEAFF
>.|TRBV19|TRBD1|TRBJ2-7
TGTGCCAGTAGGGAGACAGGGAACTCCTACGAGCAGTACTTC
CASRETGNSYEQYF
>once|TRBV28|.|TRBJ2-6
TGTGCCAGCAGTTTGCGGTTTCCGAACGTCCTGACTTTC
CASSLRFPNVLTF
>.|TRBV6-5|TRBD2|TRBJ2-1
TGTGCCAGCAGGCAGCGGGGGGACTCCTACAATGAGCAGTTCTTC
CASRQRGDSYNEQFF
>.|TRBV19|TRBD1|TRBJ2-1
TGTGCCAGTAGTATTTCAGGACAGGCGGCCCTGAGCTCCTACAATGAGCAGTTCTTC
CASSISGQAALSSYNEQFF
>.|TRBV6-1|.|TRBJ1-5
TGTGCCAGCAGTGAAGCGTGGGTCCAGGGGCGAAATCAGCCCCAGCATTTT
CASSEAWVQGRNQPQHF
>.|TRBV7-3|.|TRBJ2-2
TGTGCCAGCAGCTTAAACCTAAACACCGGGGAGCTGTTTTTT
CASSLNLNTGELFF
>.|TRBV7-8|TRBD1|TRBJ1-5
TGTGCCAGCAGCCCGGGAATCCTACGTGACAGGGGAATGTGGAATCAGCCCCAGCATTTT
CASSPGILRDRGMWNQPQHF
>.|TRBV28|TRBD1|TRBJ1-1
TGTGCCAGCAGTTCGACAGGGGGCTCGTTGGCTGAAGCTTTCTTT
CASSSTGGSLAEAFF
>.|TRBV9|TRBD2|TRBJ2-1
TGTGCCAGCAGCGTAGGAGCTAGCGGGGGGATGGGGAATGAGCAGTTCTTC
CASSVGASGGMGNEQFF
>.|TRBV6-5|.|TRBJ1-1
TGTGCCAGCAGGCAATGGGGACAGAACACTGAAGCTTTCTTT
CASRQWGQNTEAFF
>.|TRBV4-1|.|TRBJ2-2
TGCGCCAGCAGCCAAGCTAAGCGGAACACCGGGGAGCTGTTTTTT
CASSQAKRNTGELFF
>.|TRBV6-1|.|TRBJ2-1
TGTGCCAGCAGTGAGGACAGAAGCTCCTACAATGAGCAGTTCTTC
CASSEDRSSYNEQFF
>.|TRBV19|.|TRBJ1-4
TGTGCCAGTAGTACGGACAGAGGCGGCACTAATGAAAAACTGTTTTTT
CASSTDRGGTNEKLFF
>.|TRBV6-5|TRBD2|TRBJ2-2
TGTGCCAGCACTAGGACTAGCGCCGGCGGGGAGCTGTTTTTT
CASTRTSAGGELFF
>.|TRBV9|.|TRBJ1-5
TGTGCCAGCAGCGCAAATGACAGGATTAATCAGCCCCAGCATTTT
CASSANDRINQPQHF
>few|TRBV20-1|.|TRBJ1-2
TGCAGTGCTAGAGGCGGGGAAGGCTACACCTTC
CSARGGEGYTF
>.|TRBV7-2|TRBD2|TRBJ2-7
TGTGCCAGCAGCTTAGAAGCGGGGGCCAGCTACGAGCAGTACTTC
CASSLEAGASYEQYF
>once|TRBV2|TRBD1|TRBJ1-1
TGTGCCAGCAGGGAAGGGACAGAGAACACTGAAGCTTTCTTT
CASREGTENTEAFF
>once|TRBV4-1|.|TRBJ1-3
TGCGCCAGCAGCCAAGCCTCGGGCTCTGGAAACACCATATATTTT
CASSQASGSGNTIYF
>many|TRBV2|.|TRBJ1-2
TGTGCCAGCAGTGGACAGGATTATGGCTACACCTTC
CASSGQDYGYTF
>.|TRBV29-1|TRBD1|TRBJ1-2
TGCAGCGTTGAACGGGACAGGGGGTATGGCTACACCTTC
CSVERDRGYGYTF
>.|TRBV28|.|TRBJ2-7
TGTGCCAGCAGCTCCACCCCCAGCTCCTACGAGCAGTACTTC
CASSSTPSSYEQYF
>.|TRBV15|.|TRBJ1-5
TGTGCCACCAGCAGGGGGGCGGACCTCCCCGCTAATCAGCCCCAGCATTTT
CATSRGADLPANQPQHF
>.|TRBV27|.|TRBJ1-2
TGTGCCAGCAGTTTATCGATGGGGCATGGCTACACCTTC
CASSLSMGHGYTF
>.|TRBV5-5|TRBD1|TRBJ1-4
TGTGCCAGCAGCTTGGCGGACAGGGGGCGATTCGGTGAAAAACTGTTTTTT
CASSLADRGRFGEKLFF
>.|TRBV5-1|TRBD1|TRBJ1-2
TGCGCCAGCAGCGACAAAACAGGGGCGGGGTATGGCTACACCTTC
CASSDKTGAGYGYTF
>.|TRBV6-5|TRBD1|TRBJ2-5
TGTGCCAGCAGTTCAGGGGGCTGGGAGACCCAGTACTTC
CASSSGGWETQYF
>.|TRBV7-9|TRBD1|TRBJ1-1
TGTGCCAGCAGCTCCAACAGGGGGCAGGTGAACACTGAAGCTTTCTTT
CASSSNRGQVNTEAFF